Sequencing of this T cell receptor (beta chain) was carried out in a study of sequential checkpoint blockade in melanoma. In the study overall: Arm A got nivolumab then ipilimumab; arm B the reverse, 1:1.

Trimming took off 1 base at V and 5 bases at J, with 9 bases between the two ends. The CDR3 runs 13 residues. The germline V gene has CDR1 MGHRA and CDR2 YSYEKL. Treatment defined: randomized to nivolumab then ipilimumab (arm A) or the reverse (arm B). Sorted cells were live CD3+CD8+, lacking CD19 and CD56, from PBMCs. TCRdb's table, derived via immunoSEQ multiplex PCR, lists solely in-frame clones and lacks some. The sample holds some 8,200 clones, 50% to 60% seen once. The sequence came from a human donor with melanoma. The starting material was CD8+ T cells sorted from blood (inferred from file names), obtained from a patient given nivolumab and ipilimumab in sequence. The chain joins TRBV4-1 to TRBJ2-7, with D unclear. CDR3 in amino acids: CASSQGLVDEQYF. CDR3 bases: TGCGCCAGCAGCCAAGGGTTAGTCGACGAGCAGTACTTC.